This entry describes one TCR beta chain. The J segment lost 1 base and the V segment lost 3 bases, leaving 6 bases of the junction unmatched. The CDR3 contains 15 residues. Germline CDR1 is GTSNPN and CDR2 is SVGIG (reference sequence). The data stem from a study of blood T cells in healthy people across ages. Across the whole study: About one barcoded beta molecule per two T cells came from capture by template switching.

Using a J-beta primer mix together with a sample-barcoded 5' primer, a second PCR was run for roughly 7 to 12 cycles. TCRdb called the 5' RACE reads again in MiXCR, with one record for every CDR3 protein. The repertoire holds just over 1 million distinct CDR3 sequences, with under 55% as singletons. The genes are TRBV30 and TRBJ2-3; 8 nucleotides align to TRBD2. The sequenced sample consisted of blood. This receptor was identified in a woman aged 55-70 years in good health. CDR3: CAWRAGTRGTDTQYF. In DNA, the CDR3 is TGTGCCTGGAGAGCCGGGACTAGGGGCACAGATACGCAGTATTTT. Complete variable domain (other parts from reference TRBV30 and TRBJ2-3): SQTIHQWPATLVQPVGSPLSLECTVEGTSNPNLYWYRQAAGRGLQLLFYSVGIGQISSEVPQNLSASRPQDRQFILSSKKLLLSDSGFYLCAWRAGTRGTDTQYFGPGTRLTVL.